This T cell receptor (beta chain) was identified during a study of blood T cells in healthy people across ages. With a J-beta primer mix and a sample-barcoded 5' primer, a second PCR ran about 7 to 11 cycles. TCRdb ran MiXCR on the 5' RACE reads and lists one entry per CDR3 protein. This table holds 800,000 or so distinct CDR3 sequences, 60% to 80% found once. This sequence originates from a man under 40 in good health. The sequencing sample was made of blood.

CDR3 loop: CASSLGGQGEYNEQFF. CDR3 nucleotides: TGTGCCAGCAGCTTAGGGGGGCAGGGGGAATACAATGAGCAGTTCTTC. The chain is built from TRBV7-8 and TRBJ2-1; TRBD1 matches 7 bases. V shed 1 base, J shed 4 bases, and the junction held 7 bases outside the gene matches. The length of the CDR3 is 16 residues. Germline V gives CDR1 SGHVS, CDR2 FQNEAQ. Full variable domain (remainder filled in from reference TRBV7-8 and TRBJ2-1): GAGVSQSPRYKVAKRGQDVALRCDPISGHVSLFWYQQALGQGPEFLTYFQNEAQLDKSGLPSDRFFAERPEGSVSTLKIQRTQQEDSAVYLCASSLGGQGEYNEQFFGPGTRLTVL.